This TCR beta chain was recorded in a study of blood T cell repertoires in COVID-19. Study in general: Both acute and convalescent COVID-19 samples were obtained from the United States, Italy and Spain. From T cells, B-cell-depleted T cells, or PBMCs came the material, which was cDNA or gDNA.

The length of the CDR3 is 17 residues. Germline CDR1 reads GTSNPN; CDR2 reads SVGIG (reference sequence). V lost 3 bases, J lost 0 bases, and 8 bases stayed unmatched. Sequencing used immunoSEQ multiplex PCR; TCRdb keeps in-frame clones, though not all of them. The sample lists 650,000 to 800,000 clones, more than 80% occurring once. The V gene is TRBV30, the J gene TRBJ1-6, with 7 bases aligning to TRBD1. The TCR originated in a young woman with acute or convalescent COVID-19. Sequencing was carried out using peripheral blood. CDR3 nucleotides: TGTGCCTGGAGGAGGGGACAGCCGAGCTCCTATAATTCACCCCTCCACTTT. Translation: CAWRRGQPSSYNSPLHF.